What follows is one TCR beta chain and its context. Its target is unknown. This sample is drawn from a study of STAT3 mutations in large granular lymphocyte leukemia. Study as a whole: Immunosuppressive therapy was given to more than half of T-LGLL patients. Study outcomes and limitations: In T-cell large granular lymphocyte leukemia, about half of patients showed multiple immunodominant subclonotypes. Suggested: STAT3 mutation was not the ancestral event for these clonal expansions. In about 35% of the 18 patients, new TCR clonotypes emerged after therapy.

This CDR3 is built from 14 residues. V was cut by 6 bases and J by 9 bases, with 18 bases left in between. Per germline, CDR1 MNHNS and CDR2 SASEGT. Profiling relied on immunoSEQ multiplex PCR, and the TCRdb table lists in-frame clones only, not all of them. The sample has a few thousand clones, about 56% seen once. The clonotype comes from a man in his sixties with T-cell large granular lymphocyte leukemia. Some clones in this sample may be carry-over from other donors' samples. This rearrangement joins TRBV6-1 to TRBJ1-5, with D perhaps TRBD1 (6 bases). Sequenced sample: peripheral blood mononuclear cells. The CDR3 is CASRVGAGGRPQHF. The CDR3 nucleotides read TGTGCCAGCAGAGTAGGGGCCGGGGGCCGGCCCCAGCATTTT.